A single sample gave rise to the 25 T cell receptor beta chains below, sequenced in a study of OX40 agonist ivuxolimab in advanced cancers. Repertoires were generated with immunoSEQ multiplex PCR, while TCRdb's copy carries only in-frame clones and drops some. The sample lists 60,000 to 100,000 clones, 94% occurring once. The sequenced sample was CD4+ or CD8+ T cells sorted from blood, obtained in a trial of the OX40 agonist ivuxolimab. The receptors stem from an adult with an advanced solid tumor such as melanoma, head and neck, liver or kidney cancer.

The chain links TRBV7-2 to TRBJ2-7; D perhaps matches TRBD1 (6 bases). Germline values: CDR1 SGHTA, CDR2 FQGNSA. Trimming cost V 5 bases and J 2 bases, with 19 bases left between them. This CDR3 spans 16 amino acids. CDR3 region: CASSPRNRDPPYEQYF. The CDR3 coding sequence is TGTGCCAGCAGCCCTCGAAACAGGGACCCTCCCTACGAGCAGTACTTC.

The genes are TRBV9 and TRBJ1-1; 8 nucleotides match TRBD1. V was clipped by 4 bases and J by 7 bases; unmatched bases: 12. CDR1 is SGDLS, CDR2 YYNGEE, per germline. This CDR3 has 15 residues. The CDR3 DNA follows: TGTGCCAGCAGCCCTCCCCCGACAGGGGTACGTGAAGCTTTCTTT. Protein sequence: CASSPPPTGVREAFF.

The chain combines TRBV7-9 with TRBJ1-2, with TRBD1 matching over 7 bases. This CDR3 is built from 15 residues. CDR1 is SEHNR, CDR2 FQNEAQ, per germline (reference sequence). V dropped 2 bases and J dropped 6; count of bases not matched to a gene: 9. CDR3 in DNA: TGTGCCAGCAGCTTACCTCTGACAGGGAATCATGGCTACACCTTC. It codes for CASSLPLTGNHGYTF.

V gene TRBV4-3 combines with J gene TRBJ1-4; 9 bases are a match to TRBD1. V was pared by 0 bases and J by 7 bases, with 3 bases of the junction left unmatched. CDR1 LGHNA and CDR2 YSLEER come from the germline V gene. The CDR3 is made up of 15 amino acids. In nucleotides, the CDR3 is TGCGCCAGCAGCCAAGATACGGGACAGGGTGAAAAACTGTTTTTT. It specifies CASSQDTGQGEKLFF.

This clone has only one observation. The chain links TRBV27 to TRBJ2-1; 7 bases agree with TRBD2. The CDR3 contains 13 residues. Losses at the gene ends were 8 bases for V and 2 bases for J; bases not matched to a gene: 3. Germline V gene lookup returns CDR1 MNHEY and CDR2 SMNVEV (reference sequence). The chain's CDR3 is CASVGGTYNEQFF. In DNA, the CDR3 is TGTGCCAGCGTCGGGGGGACCTACAATGAGCAGTTCTTC.

The chain joins TRBV9 to TRBJ2-1, with D possibly TRBD2 on 6 matching bases. Germline CDR1 reads SGDLS; CDR2 reads YYNGEE. This CDR3 contains 15 residues. V lost 7 bases and J lost 2, with 16 bases in between. CDR3 in amino acids: CASAEGGGAYNEQFF. The CDR3 coding sequence is TGTGCCAGCGCCGAGGGAGGTGGGGCCTACAATGAGCAGTTCTTC.

This clone was detected only once. The chain combines TRBV6-5 with TRBJ1-5, with no clear D. There are 15 residues in the CDR3. CDR1 and CDR2 (germline): MNHEY, SVGAGI. V was trimmed by 0 bases and J by 1 base, leaving 7 bases between them. The CDR3 loop reads CASSYSIESNQPQHF. CDR3 nucleotides: TGTGCCAGCAGTTACTCGATCGAGAGCAATCAGCCCCAGCATTTT.

The genes are TRBV5-1 and TRBJ2-3; weak D call: TRBD2 (5 bases). The CDR3 runs 18 residues. Germline loops: CDR1 SGHRS, CDR2 YFSETQ. V shed 3 bases and J shed 3 bases, with 23 bases lying between them. The CDR3 loop is CASSSSSYGVRTTDTQYF. DNA of the CDR3: TGCGCCAGCAGCTCATCCAGCTACGGGGTGAGAACGACAGATACGCAGTATTTT.

This chain links TRBV18 with TRBJ2-1, with D possibly TRBD2 on 7 matching bases. This CDR3 spans 15 amino acids. The germline gives CDR1 KGHSH, CDR2 LQKENI. Between the trimmed V and J ends, which lost 2 bases and 0 bases, there was a span of 8 bases. Here the CDR3 DNA reads TGTGCCAGCTCACCAGGGGGGGCCTCCTACAATGAGCAGTTCTTC. Residues: CASSPGGASYNEQFF.

This clone was recorded once. The chain carries TRBV5-5 and TRBJ2-3, with TRBD1 identical over 7 bases. Germline V gene lookup returns CDR1 SGHKS and CDR2 YYEKEE (reference sequence). The length of the CDR3 is 15 residues. The junction had 5 bases not matched to a gene; V was cut back by 2 bases and J by 2 bases. This chain's CDR3 is CASSFRDRYTDTQYF. The CDR3 nucleotides read TGTGCCAGCAGCTTCCGGGACAGATACACAGATACGCAGTATTTT.

The chain combines TRBV9 with TRBJ1-1, with a possible D match to TRBD1 (5 bases). The CDR3 contains 15 residues. Germline loops: CDR1 SGDLS, CDR2 YYNGEE. Trimming took 0 bases from V and 4 from J, leaving 13 bases between them. This CDR3 reads CASSVDRGELTEAFF. The CDR3 DNA reads TGTGCCAGCAGCGTAGATAGAGGGGAGCTCACTGAAGCTTTCTTT.

The genes are TRBV15 and TRBJ1-1; 9 bases are a match to TRBD1. The CDR3 is made up of 16 amino acids. Trimming took 3 bases from V and 2 from J; bases not matched to a gene: 7. Germline-derived CDR1 and CDR2 are LNHNV and YYDKDF (reference sequence). CDR3 nucleotides: TGTGCCACCAGCAGGGCGGACAGGGGACGAAACACTGAAGCTTTCTTT. Amino acid sequence: CATSRADRGRNTEAFF.

The genes are TRBV6-6 and TRBJ2-1, with 9 bases fitting TRBD1. V was clipped by 5 bases and J by 6 bases; unmatched bases: 2. The germline gives CDR1 MNHNY, CDR2 SVGAGI (reference sequence). There are 13 residues in the CDR3. The CDR3 DNA is TGTGCCAGCAGTCAGACAGGGGGCAATGAGCAGTTCTTC. It is translated as CASSQTGGNEQFF.

The CDR3 is CASSQDETVAKNIQYF. CDR3 nucleotides: TGCGCCAGCAGCCAAGATGAGACTGTAGCCAAAAACATTCAGTACTTC. This rearrangement joins TRBV4-3 to TRBJ2-4; D gene ambiguous. V gave up 0 bases and J gave up 0 bases, with 9 bases separating them. Germline assignment: CDR1 LGHNA and CDR2 YSLEER. The CDR3 totals 16 residues.

V is TRBV5-5 and J is TRBJ1-1, with a tentative D call TRBD1 (5 bases). V was cut by 7 bases and J by 9 bases, with 16 bases left in between. The CDR3 contains 12 residues. The germline V gene has CDR1 SGHKS and CDR2 YYEKEE (reference sequence). The CDR3 here is CASAYEGNQAFF. The CDR3 bases are TGTGCCAGCGCTTATGAGGGGAACCAAGCTTTCTTT.

V and J are TRBV7-6 and TRBJ1-2; 8 bases map to TRBD1. The CDR3 sequence is 14 residues long. Germline CDR1 is SGHVS and CDR2 is FNYEAQ. The V segment lost 7 bases and the J segment 10 bases; nucleotides outside the gene matches: 14. This CDR3 reads CASTLTPDRVDYTF. The CDR3 nucleotides are TGTGCCAGCACCCTTACCCCGGACAGGGTTGACTACACCTTC.

As for this clone: The junction departs from germline at one end; a sequencing error may be responsible. This chain links TRBV9 with TRBJ1-1; D not certain. Germline CDR1 SGDLS, CDR2 YYNGEE. The CDR3 has 8 amino acids. The DNA of the CDR3 is TGTGCCAGCAGCCCATCCATCTTT. It encodes CASSPSIF.

The genes are TRBV5-8 and TRBJ1-1, with D perhaps TRBD1 (6 bases). CDR3 length equals 15 residues. The ends were cut back, 4 bases at V and 0 bases at J, with 13 bases in the middle. The germline CDR1 and CDR2 sequences are SGHTS and YDEGEE. CDR3 in DNA: TGTGCCAGCAGCGTAGCGGGACACTTGAACACTGAAGCTTTCTTT. It is translated as CASSVAGHLNTEAFF.

V and J are TRBV30 and TRBJ1-1; possible D gene TRBD1, 6 bases. Deletions cut 3 bases from V and 8 bases from J, with 13 bases between. This CDR3 has 12 residues. Germline V gives CDR1 GTSNPN, CDR2 SVGIG (reference sequence). CDR3 sequence reads: CAWSLGGREAFF. The CDR3 DNA follows: TGTGCCTGGAGCCTCGGGGGCCGGGAAGCTTTCTTT.

In this sample, this clone turned up a few times. The V gene is TRBV4-1, the J gene TRBJ2-7; 10 bases map to TRBD1. Germline V CDR1 and CDR2: MGHRA, YSYEKL. V was clipped by 8 bases and J by 6 bases; unmatched bases: 7. The CDR3 loop spans 13 amino acids. CDR3 DNA: TGCGCCAGCCACGGGACAGGGGCTAGCGAGCAGTACTTC. Amino acid sequence: CASHGTGASEQYF.

The V and J genes are TRBV7-9 and TRBJ1-6; D not certain. This CDR3 region has 14 residues. Germline V gives CDR1 SEHNR, CDR2 FQNEAQ (reference sequence). The V end was cut by 5 bases, the J end by 9 bases, with 14 bases between. Here the CDR3 reads CASSPALSGSPLHF. The CDR3 nucleotides are TGTGCCAGCAGCCCGGCCCTAAGCGGTTCACCCCTCCACTTT.

The chain employs TRBV7-8 and TRBJ2-1, with 10 bases matching TRBD1. The CDR3 is 15 amino acids. CDR1 SGHVS and CDR2 FQNEAQ come from the germline V gene. V lost 5 bases and J lost 6; bases outside the gene matches: 7. DNA of the CDR3: TGTGCCAGCAGCGGTAGGACAGGGGGTACCAATGAGCAGTTCTTC. This sequence encodes CASSGRTGGTNEQFF.

The V call is TRBV2, the J call TRBJ1-5; D ambiguous. This CDR3 comprises 12 residues. Trimming cost V 1 base and J 11 bases, with 9 bases left between them. Germline V lookup: CDR1 SNHLY, CDR2 FYNNEI. The CDR3 coding sequence is TGTGCCAGCAGTGAAGTAGTGAGTACCCAGCATTTT. It specifies CASSEVVSTQHF.

The chain couples TRBV5-1 to TRBJ2-5, with D maybe TRBD1 (5 bases). V dropped 4 bases and J dropped 2 bases, with 15 bases sitting between them. This CDR3 contains 15 residues. In germline, CDR1 is SGHRS, CDR2 YFSETQ. As DNA, the CDR3 is TGCGCCAGCAGCCCTTATCTCGACAGTCAAGAGACCCAGTACTTC. Its translation is CASSPYLDSQETQYF.

This clone was counted once. One end of the junction is discordant with germline, which a read error may explain. CDR3 residues: CASSISSGSYSEQFF. The CDR3 DNA follows: TGTGCCAGTAGTATTTCTAGCGGGAGTTACAGTGAGCAGTTCTTC. The V and J genes are TRBV19 and TRBJ2-1, with 10 bases identical to TRBD2. This CDR3 is built from 15 residues. The germline gives CDR1 LNHDA, CDR2 SQIVND (reference sequence).